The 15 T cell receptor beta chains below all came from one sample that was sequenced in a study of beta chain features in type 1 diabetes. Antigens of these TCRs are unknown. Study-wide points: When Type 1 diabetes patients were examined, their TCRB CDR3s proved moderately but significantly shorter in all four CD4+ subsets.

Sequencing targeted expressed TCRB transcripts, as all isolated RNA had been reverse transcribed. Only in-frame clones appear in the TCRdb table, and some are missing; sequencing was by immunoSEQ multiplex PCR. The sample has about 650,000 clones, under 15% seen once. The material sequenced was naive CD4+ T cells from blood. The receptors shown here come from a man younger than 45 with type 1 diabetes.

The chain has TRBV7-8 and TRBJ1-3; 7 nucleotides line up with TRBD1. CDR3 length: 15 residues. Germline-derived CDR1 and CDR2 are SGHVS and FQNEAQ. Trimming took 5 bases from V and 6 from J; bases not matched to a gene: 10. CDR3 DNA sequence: TGTGCCAGCAGCACCTACAGGGGAGGAGAAAACACCATATATTTT. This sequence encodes CASSTYRGGENTIYF.

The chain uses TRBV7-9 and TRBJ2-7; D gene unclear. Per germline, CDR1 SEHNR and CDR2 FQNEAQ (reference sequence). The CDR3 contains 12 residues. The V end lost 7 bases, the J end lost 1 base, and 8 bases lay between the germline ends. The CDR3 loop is CASNDGSYEQYF. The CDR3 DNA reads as TGTGCCAGCAATGACGGTTCCTACGAGCAGTACTTC.

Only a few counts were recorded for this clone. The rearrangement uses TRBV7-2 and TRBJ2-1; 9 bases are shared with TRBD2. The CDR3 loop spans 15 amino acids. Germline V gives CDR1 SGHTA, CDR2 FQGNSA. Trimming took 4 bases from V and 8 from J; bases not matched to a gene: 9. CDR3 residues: CASSSTGTSNDEQFF. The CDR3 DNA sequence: TGTGCCAGCAGCTCTACCGGGACTAGCAACGATGAGCAGTTCTTC.

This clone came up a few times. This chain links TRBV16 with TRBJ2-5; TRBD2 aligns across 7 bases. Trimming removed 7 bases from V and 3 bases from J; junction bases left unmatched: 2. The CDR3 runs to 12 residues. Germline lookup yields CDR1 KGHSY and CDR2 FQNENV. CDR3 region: CASTGTKETQYF. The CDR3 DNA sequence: TGTGCCAGCACCGGGACTAAAGAGACCCAGTACTTC.

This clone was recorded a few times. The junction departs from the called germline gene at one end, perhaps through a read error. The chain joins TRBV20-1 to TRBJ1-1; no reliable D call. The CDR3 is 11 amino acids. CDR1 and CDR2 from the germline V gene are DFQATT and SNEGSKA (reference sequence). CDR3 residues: CSASAPREHLF. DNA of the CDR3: TGCAGTGCTAGTGCTCCCCGGGAGCATTTATTT.

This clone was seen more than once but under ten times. CDR3 protein: CASSSGGNQPQHF. CDR3 nucleotides: TGTGCCAGCAGTTCTGGGGGCAATCAGCCCCAGCATTTT. The rearrangement joins TRBV7-2 to TRBJ1-5; D call uncertain. Per the germline V gene, CDR1 is SGHTA and CDR2 is FQGNSA. The CDR3 extends over 13 amino acids. The ends were cut back, 6 bases at V and 2 bases at J, with 8 bases in the middle.

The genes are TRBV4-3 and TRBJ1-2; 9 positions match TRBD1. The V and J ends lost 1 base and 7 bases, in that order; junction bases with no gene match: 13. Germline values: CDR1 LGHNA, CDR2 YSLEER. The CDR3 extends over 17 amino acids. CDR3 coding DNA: TGCGCCAGCAGCCAAGCTCAGGGACAGGGTCCGGGTAGTGGCTACACCTTC. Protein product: CASSQAQGQGPGSGYTF.

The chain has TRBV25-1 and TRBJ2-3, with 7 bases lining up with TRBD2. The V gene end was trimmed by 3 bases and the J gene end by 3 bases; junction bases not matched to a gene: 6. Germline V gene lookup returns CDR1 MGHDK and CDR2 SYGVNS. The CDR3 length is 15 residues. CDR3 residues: CASSDAGEGTDTQYF. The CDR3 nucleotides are TGTGCCAGCAGTGATGCGGGGGAGGGAACAGATACGCAGTATTTT.

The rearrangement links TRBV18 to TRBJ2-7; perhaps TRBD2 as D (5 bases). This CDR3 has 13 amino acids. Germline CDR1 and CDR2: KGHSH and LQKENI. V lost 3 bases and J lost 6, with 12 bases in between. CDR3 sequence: CASSPRDLGEQYF. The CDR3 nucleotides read TGTGCCAGCTCACCCCGGGATCTCGGCGAGCAGTACTTC.

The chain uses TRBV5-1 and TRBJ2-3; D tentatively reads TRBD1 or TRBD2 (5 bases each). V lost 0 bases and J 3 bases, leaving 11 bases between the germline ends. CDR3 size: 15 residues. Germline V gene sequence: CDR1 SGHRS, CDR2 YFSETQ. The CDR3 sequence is CASSLGVRETDTQYF. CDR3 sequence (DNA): TGCGCCAGCAGCTTGGGGGTCAGGGAGACAGATACGCAGTATTTT.

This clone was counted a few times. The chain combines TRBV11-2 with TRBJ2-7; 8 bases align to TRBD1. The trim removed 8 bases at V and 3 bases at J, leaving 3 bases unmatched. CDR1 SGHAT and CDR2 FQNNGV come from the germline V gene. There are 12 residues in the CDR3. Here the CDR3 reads CASGGTGYEQYF. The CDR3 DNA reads TGTGCCAGCGGAGGGACAGGCTACGAGCAGTACTTC.

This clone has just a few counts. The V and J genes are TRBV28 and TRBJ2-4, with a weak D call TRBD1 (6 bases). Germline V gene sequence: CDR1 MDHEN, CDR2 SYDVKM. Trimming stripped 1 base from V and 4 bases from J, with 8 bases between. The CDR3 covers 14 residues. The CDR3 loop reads CASSLSGQKNIQYF. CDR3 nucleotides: TGTGCCAGCAGTTTATCAGGACAGAAAAACATTCAGTACTTC.

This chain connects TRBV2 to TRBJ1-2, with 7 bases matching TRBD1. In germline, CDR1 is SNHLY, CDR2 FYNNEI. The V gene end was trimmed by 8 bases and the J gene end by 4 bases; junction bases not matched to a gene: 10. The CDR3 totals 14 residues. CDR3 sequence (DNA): TGTGCCAGCGCCCCGGGAACAGGGGCCTATGGCTACACCTTC. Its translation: CASAPGTGAYGYTF.

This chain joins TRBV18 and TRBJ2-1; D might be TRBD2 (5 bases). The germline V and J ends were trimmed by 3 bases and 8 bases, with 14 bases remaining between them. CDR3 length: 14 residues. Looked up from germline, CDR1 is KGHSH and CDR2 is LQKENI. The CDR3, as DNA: TGTGCCAGCTCACCCCCCGGCGGGTTCCATGAGCAGTTCTTC. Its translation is CASSPPGGFHEQFF.

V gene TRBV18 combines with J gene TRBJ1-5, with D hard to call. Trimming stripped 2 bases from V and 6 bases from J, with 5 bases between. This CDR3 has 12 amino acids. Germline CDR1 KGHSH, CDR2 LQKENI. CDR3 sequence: CASSPIGQPQHF. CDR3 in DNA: TGTGCCAGCTCACCAATTGGTCAGCCCCAGCATTTT.